This T cell receptor beta chain was recorded in a study of T-cell reconstitution after alpha-beta-depleted transplantation in children. Unique molecular identifiers featured in how the TCRbeta library was prepared. One entry per CDR3 protein, called by TCRdb with MiXCR from the PCR reads. Of a few hundred thousand distinct CDR3 sequences detected, 15% to 20% appear once; the ten largest clones hold over 3%. The V gene end was trimmed by 5 bases and the J gene end by 7 bases; junction bases not matched to a gene: 8. Germline loops: CDR1 MNHEY, CDR2 SMNVEV (reference sequence). The CDR3 runs to 14 residues.

The chain couples TRBV27 to TRBJ1-1, with 9 bases identical to TRBD1. The starting material was PBMCs from the stem cell graft donor, obtained from the stem cell graft. This receptor was identified in a human donor who donated a stem cell graft to a child with acute lymphoblastic leukemia. Here the CDR3 reads CASSDYTGQGEAFF. CDR3 DNA sequence: TGTGCCAGCAGTGACTATACGGGACAGGGTGAAGCTTTCTTT.